The 30 T cell receptor beta chains in this list originate from one sample, sequenced in a study of blood T cell repertoires in COVID-19 (dated by TCRdb to between 2020 and 2021). To prepare the library, the immunoSEQ multiplex PCR assay was applied. TCRdb mirrors the immuneACCESS table, restricted to in-frame sequences. Some clones are absent from its copies; in checked studies, under half trace to an unresolved V gene, and the reason for the others is unknown. Recorded for this sample are about 250,000 clones; approximately 85% of them occurred a single time. Of the sample, 4.3% is held by the ten largest clones. The sample consisted of PBMCs or T cells enriched from blood (not recorded which). These receptors originate from a woman in her 30s who had recovered from COVID-19.

This sequence joins TRBV10-1 and TRBJ1-1; D not resolved. The CDR3 is 14 amino acids. The germline gives CDR1 WNHNN, CDR2 SYGVQD (reference sequence). V gave up 7 bases and J gave up 4 bases, with 16 bases separating them. The CDR3 DNA is TGCGCCAGCAAAGAGGTCGTGGGTAGCACTGAAGCTTTCTTT. This translates into CASKEVVGSTEAFF.

This chain connects TRBV28 to TRBJ2-7, with 8 bases aligning to TRBD1. Trimming took 3 bases from V and 3 from J; bases not matched to a gene: 4. This CDR3 is 14 amino acids long. Germline assignment: CDR1 MDHEN and CDR2 SYDVKM. CDR3 loop: CASSFSDRDYEQYF. In nucleotides, the CDR3 is TGTGCCAGCAGTTTCTCGGACAGGGACTACGAGCAGTACTTC.

This chain links TRBV7-8 with TRBJ1-6; the match to TRBD1 covers 8 bases. The germline gives CDR1 SGHVS, CDR2 FQNEAQ. This CDR3 has 15 residues. With V trimmed by 2 bases and J by 8 bases, 5 bases remained unmatched. CDR3 nucleotide sequence: TGTGCCAGCAGCTTAAGACAGGGGTTTTATTCACCCCTCCACTTT. This translates into CASSLRQGFYSPLHF.

A few counts support this clone. The CDR3 nucleotides are TGCGCCAGCAGTAGAACAGGGGGTAATACTGAAGCTTTCTTT. Its translation: CASSRTGGNTEAFF. This rearrangement joins TRBV4-1 to TRBJ1-1; 8 nucleotides agree with TRBD1. The CDR3 consists of 14 residues. V trimming: 6 bases; J trimming: 5 bases; junction bases outside the gene matches: 8. The germline CDR1 and CDR2 sequences are MGHRA and YSYEKL.

The chain uses TRBV6-6 and TRBJ1-1; D is uncertain. Germline-derived CDR1 and CDR2 are MNHNY and SVGAGI (reference sequence). Trimming removed 4 bases at V and 10 bases at J, with 10 bases between. The CDR3 is 11 residues long. CDR3 protein: CASSSQERAFF. DNA of the CDR3: TGTGCCAGCAGTTCTCAGGAACGAGCTTTCTTT.

This clone has only one observation. The rearrangement joins TRBV9 to TRBJ2-2; D perhaps matches TRBD2 (6 bases). This CDR3 comprises 14 residues. V was pared by 0 bases and J by 5 bases, with 8 bases between. Germline lookup yields CDR1 SGDLS and CDR2 YYNGEE. CDR3 residues: CASSVARGTGELFF. In DNA, the CDR3 is TGTGCCAGCAGCGTAGCTCGGGGGACCGGGGAGCTGTTTTTT.

The chain combines TRBV12-3 or TRBV12-4 with TRBJ1-1; no definite D call. The V end lost 5 bases, the J end lost 8 bases, and 12 bases lay between the germline ends. The CDR3 spans 12 residues. The CDR3 nucleotides are TGTGCCAGCAGTCCCCCCTATAAAGAAGCTTTCTTT. Encoded protein: CASSPPYKEAFF.

V is TRBV11-2 and J is TRBJ2-1, with D possibly matching TRBD2 (5 bases). There are 15 residues in the CDR3. With 3 bases removed from V and 5 bases from J, the gap between germline ends came to 14 bases. Per the germline V gene, CDR1 is SGHAT and CDR2 is FQNNGV. The CDR3 region has the DNA TGTGCCAGCAGCTTCGGACTGGACGAAAACAATGAGCAGTTCTTC. Amino acids: CASSFGLDENNEQFF.

J is TRBJ2-1 and V is TRBV19, with 9 bases lining up with TRBD2. The V gene's germline CDR1 is LNHDA and CDR2 SQIVND (reference sequence). V gave up 6 bases and J gave up 1 base; unmatched junction bases: 10. CDR3 size: 17 residues. The CDR3 region is CASRREGRRWSYNEQFF. The CDR3 DNA follows: TGTGCCAGTAGGCGGGAGGGACGAAGGTGGTCCTACAATGAGCAGTTCTTC.

The CDR3 coding sequence is TGTGCCAGCAGCTCTCTGACAGGGGGAGACGAGCAGTACTTC. Amino acid sequence: CASSSLTGGDEQYF. The chain recombines TRBV5-4 with TRBJ2-7, with TRBD1 matching over 9 bases. The germline V gene has CDR1 SGHNT and CDR2 YYREEE (reference sequence). CDR3 length: 14 amino acids. J gave up 5 bases and V 3 bases, and 6 bases lay outside the gene matches.

The chain links TRBV18 to TRBJ2-7, with 8 bases fitting TRBD1. Germline assignment: CDR1 KGHSH and CDR2 LQKENI. V shed 3 bases, J shed 2 bases, and the junction held 3 bases outside the gene matches. CDR3 length equals 14 residues. The CDR3 loop reads CASSPGQGTYEQYF. Written as DNA, the CDR3 is TGTGCCAGCTCACCCGGACAGGGAACCTACGAGCAGTACTTC.

J is TRBJ1-1 and V is TRBV7-9; D not resolved. V lost 4 bases to trimming and J lost 5 bases, with 14 bases between them. This CDR3 region has 14 residues. In germline, CDR1 is SEHNR, CDR2 FQNEAQ (reference sequence). The CDR3 DNA reads as TGTGCCAGCAGCTATGCGGGAGTAGATACTGAAGCTTTCTTT. It specifies CASSYAGVDTEAFF.

The chain combines TRBV5-4 with TRBJ1-4, with a weak D call TRBD1 (5 bases). V was cut by 2 bases and J by 7 bases, with 21 bases left in between. The CDR3 contains 17 residues. The germline gives CDR1 SGHNT, CDR2 YYREEE (reference sequence). This chain's CDR3 is CASSLGTRTSSGEKLFF. In DNA form, the CDR3 reads TGTGCCAGCAGCTTAGGAACCCGGACAAGCAGTGGTGAAAAACTGTTTTTT.

The chain carries TRBV10-3 and TRBJ1-6, with 9 bases identical to TRBD1. CDR1 and CDR2 from the germline V gene are ENHRY and SYGVKD. J was trimmed by 10 bases and V by 2 bases; bases with no gene match: 6. This CDR3 comprises 15 residues. CDR3 coding DNA: TGTGCCATCAGTGAGACAGGGGGCGTAGGCTCACCCCTCCACTTT. Residues: CAISETGGVGSPLHF.

CDR3 loop: CAISDRDRSNYGYTF. The CDR3 DNA follows: TGTGCCATCAGTGACCGGGACAGATCCAACTATGGCTACACCTTC. The chain combines TRBV10-3 with TRBJ1-2, with 7 positions matching TRBD1. V gave up 3 bases and J gave up 2 bases; unmatched junction bases: 6. The CDR3 sequence is 15 residues long. Per germline, CDR1 ENHRY and CDR2 SYGVKD.

This chain links TRBV6-5 with TRBJ1-1, with TRBD1 matching over 9 bases. The CDR3 spans 14 residues. V was pared by 5 bases and J by 1 base, with 2 bases of the junction left unmatched. Germline-derived CDR1 and CDR2 are MNHEY and SVGAGI. The DNA for the CDR3 is TGTGCCAGCAGTACGGGACAGGGGAACACTGAAGCTTTCTTT. Protein product: CASSTGQGNTEAFF.

The chain has TRBV3-1 (or the pseudogene TRBV3-2) and TRBJ1-1; maybe TRBD1 (5 bases). The CDR3 covers 12 residues. Trimming took off 3 bases at V and 8 bases at J, with 10 bases between the two ends. CDR1 and CDR2 from the germline V gene are LGHDT and YNNKEL (reference sequence). The CDR3 protein is CASSHRTLEAFF. The DNA of the CDR3 is TGTGCCAGCAGCCATCGGACATTGGAAGCTTTCTTT.

This clone occurred once. The chain combines TRBV2 with TRBJ2-7; the D gene is possibly TRBD2 (6 bases). This CDR3 has 16 amino acids. Germline V gene sequence: CDR1 SNHLY, CDR2 FYNNEI. V was clipped by 5 bases and J by 2 bases, with 19 bases between them. The CDR3 DNA reads TGTGCCAGCAGTATGGAGGGATTTTATTGGGCCTACGAGCAGTACTTC. The encoded protein is CASSMEGFYWAYEQYF. The variable domain in full, completed from reference TRBV2 and TRBJ2-7, reads EPEVTQTPSHQVTQMGQEVILRCVPISNHLYFYWYRQILGQKVEFLVSFYNNEISEKSEIFDDQFSVERPDGSNFTLKIRSTKLEDSAMYFCASSMEGFYWAYEQYFGPGTRLTVT.

The rearrangement uses TRBV6-4 and TRBJ1-6; D not resolved. The CDR3 spans 13 residues. Germline V gives CDR1 MRHNA, CDR2 SNTAGT. Trimming pared 2 bases from V and 9 bases from J, leaving 8 bases between. CDR3 sequence: CASSDGRGSPLHF. The CDR3 bases are TGTGCCAGCAGTGACGGTCGGGGTTCACCCCTCCACTTT.

The V call is TRBV27, the J call TRBJ2-7; 8 nucleotides line up with TRBD1. This CDR3 has 15 residues. V lost 5 bases and J lost 2; bases outside the gene matches: 8. Per germline, CDR1 MNHEY and CDR2 SMNVEV (reference sequence). CDR3 in DNA: TGTGCCAGCAGTCCCCTGGACAGGGCTCCCTACGAGCAGTACTTC. Translating gives CASSPLDRAPYEQYF.

The V and J genes are TRBV4-2 and TRBJ2-1; no reliable D call. Germline loops: CDR1 LGHNA, CDR2 YNFKEQ. The V end was cut by 1 base, the J end by 5 bases, with 6 bases between. The CDR3 loop spans 13 amino acids. The CDR3 sequence is CASSQGVDNEQFF. CDR3 sequence (DNA): TGTGCCAGCAGCCAAGGCGTAGACAATGAGCAGTTCTTC.

The chain carries TRBV7-8 and TRBJ2-1, with a weak D call TRBD2 (5 bases). Germline V CDR1 and CDR2: SGHVS, FQNEAQ. Trimming stripped 7 bases from V and 13 bases from J, with 23 bases between. The CDR3 covers 14 residues. CDR3 in amino acids: CASTPRPSEGSQFF. CDR3 in DNA: TGTGCCAGCACCCCCCGGCCCAGCGAGGGTAGTCAGTTCTTC.

The J gene is TRBJ1-4, the V gene TRBV5-1, with 7 bases identical to TRBD1. Unmatched junction bases numbered 21, after V lost 4 bases and J lost 6 bases. In germline, CDR1 is SGHRS, CDR2 YFSETQ. This CDR3 comprises 19 residues. Written as DNA, the CDR3 is TGCGCCAGCAGCCAACGAAGTGCCCTAAGCCGGGACAGTCATGAAAAACTGTTTTTT. Amino acids: CASSQRSALSRDSHEKLFF.

The rearrangement links TRBV5-4 to TRBJ1-2; possibly TRBD1 for D (6 bases). V lost 0 bases, J lost 8 bases, and 17 bases lay in between. The length of the CDR3 is 15 residues. Germline values: CDR1 SGHNT, CDR2 YYREEE (reference sequence). The CDR3 loop is CASSLVWDKRAGYTF. The CDR3 nucleotides are TGTGCCAGCAGCTTGGTTTGGGACAAGAGGGCCGGCTACACCTTC.

The chain carries TRBV27 and TRBJ1-2, with 7 bases matching TRBD1. The CDR3 sequence is 13 residues long. Germline assignment: CDR1 MNHEY and CDR2 SMNVEV (reference sequence). The trim removed 3 bases at V and 8 bases at J, leaving 6 bases unmatched. The CDR3 loop is CASSFRQGHGYTF. In nucleotides, the CDR3 is TGTGCCAGCAGTTTTAGACAGGGCCACGGCTACACCTTC.

CDR3 sequence reads: CASSLNGLAGSQETQYF. The CDR3 coding sequence is TGTGCCAGCAGTCTGAACGGACTAGCGGGCTCCCAAGAGACCCAGTACTTC. This chain connects TRBV27 to TRBJ2-5; TRBD2 matches 11 bases. Trimming cost V 5 bases and J 1 base; bases outside gene matches: 9. Per the germline V gene, CDR1 is MNHEY and CDR2 is SMNVEV (reference sequence). The CDR3 spans 17 residues.

The CDR3 DNA reads TGTGCCAGCAGCCAAGAATTGAGACAGGGGTATGGCTACACCTTC. This gives the protein CASSQELRQGYGYTF. This chain links TRBV3-1 (or the pseudogene TRBV3-2) with TRBJ1-2; 8 bases match TRBD1. The CDR3 loop spans 15 amino acids. Per the germline V gene, CDR1 is LGHDT and CDR2 is YNNKEL (reference sequence). The ends lost 0 bases at V and 5 bases at J; junction bases unmatched: 5.

The V and J genes are TRBV28 and TRBJ1-1; D uncertain. The CDR3 is 12 amino acids. Trimming removed 3 bases at V and 5 bases at J, with 7 bases between. Germline CDR1 is MDHEN and CDR2 is SYDVKM. CDR3 bases: TGTGCCAGCAGTTTCGAGAATACTGAAGCTTTCTTT. Its protein is CASSFENTEAFF.

The gene calls are TRBV28 and TRBJ1-6; 9 bases are shared with TRBD1. The V and J ends lost 6 bases and 5 bases, in that order; junction bases with no gene match: 5. Germline lookup yields CDR1 MDHEN and CDR2 SYDVKM. CDR3 length: 15 amino acids. The CDR3 nucleotides read TGTGCCAGCAGCACGGGACAGGGTAATAATTCACCCCTCCACTTT. It translates to CASSTGQGNNSPLHF.

The chain joins TRBV28 to TRBJ2-7, with TRBD1 identical over 8 bases. This CDR3 is 16 amino acids long. In germline, CDR1 is MDHEN, CDR2 SYDVKM. V was pared by 5 bases and J by 1 base, with 10 bases of the junction left unmatched. CDR3 nucleotides: TGTGCCAGCAGTGTAACCGGGACAGGCCTTTCCTACGAGCAGTACTTC. Its translation: CASSVTGTGLSYEQYF.